This is a list of T cell receptor beta chains from one sample in a study of cytomegalovirus exposure and HLA in healthy donors. TCRdb's table, derived via immunoSEQ multiplex PCR, lists solely in-frame clones and lacks some. The sample carries 150,000 to 250,000 clones, 79% recorded once. The source material was PBMCs. The receptor set was obtained from a woman aged 25 to 39 in good health and CMV-seropositive. The CDR3 runs from the conserved cysteine through the conserved F or W. The D gene is left open where the match is weak. Clone size is given for some rows only: seen once, a few or many times, or a class if the clone is expanded.

DNA: TGTGCCAGCAGCTCGGGACAGACTAGCACAGATACGCAGTATTTT; CDR3: CASSSGQTSTDTQYF; V: TRBV5-4; D: TRBD1; size: NA; J: TRBJ2-3
DNA: TGTGCCAGCAGCTTGAACCGGGGGGACACAGATACGCAGTATTTT; CDR3: CASSLNRGDTDTQYF; V: TRBV5-5; D: TRBD2; size: few; J: TRBJ2-3
DNA: TGTGCCAGCAGCCCGGAAAGCGGGGGGGCAGATACGCAGTATTTT; CDR3: CASSPESGGADTQYF; V: TRBV11-2; D: TRBD2; size: NA; J: TRBJ2-3
DNA: TGTGCCAGCATCCGGGGACAGGGAGGCGATCAGCCCCAGCATTTT; CDR3: CASIRGQGGDQPQHF; V: TRBV6-1; D: TRBD1; size: NA; J: TRBJ1-5
DNA: TGTGCCATACGACGGGAGCTCTCCTACGAGCAGTACTTC; CDR3: CAIRRELSYEQYF; V: TRBV10-3; D: NA; size: few; J: TRBJ2-7
DNA: TGCGCCAGCAGCGTGGCGGGATTCCAGCCCCAGCATTTT; CDR3: CASSVAGFQPQHF; V: TRBV9; D: NA; size: NA; J: TRBJ1-5
DNA: TGTGCCAGCAGCTTAGACGTGACTGATGAGCAGTTCTTC; CDR3: CASSLDVTDEQFF; V: TRBV5-6; D: NA; size: NA; J: TRBJ2-1
DNA: TGCGCCAGCAGCTTGCCGTCAGTGAACACTGAAGCTTTCTTT; CDR3: CASSLPSVNTEAFF; V: TRBV5-1; D: NA; size: NA; J: TRBJ1-1
DNA: TGTGCCAGTAGTATGGCTAGCGGGAGGGTCACCTACGAGCAGTACTTC; CDR3: CASSMASGRVTYEQYF; V: TRBV19; D: TRBD2; size: NA; J: TRBJ2-7
DNA: TGCGCCAGCAGCCAAGATCGGAACAGGGGGGCAACCTACGAGCAGTACTTC; CDR3: CASSQDRNRGATYEQYF; V: TRBV4-3; D: TRBD1; size: NA; J: TRBJ2-7
DNA: TGTGCCAGCAGCTTGGTCAGGGGACAGGCCGCTGGGGCCAACGTCCTGACTTTC; CDR3: CASSLVRGQAAGANVLTF; V: TRBV5-8; D: TRBD1; size: few; J: TRBJ2-6
DNA: TGCGCCAGCAGTGGTGGACGCCTCGGGGCTAATGAAAAACTGTTTTTT; CDR3: CASSGGRLGANEKLFF; V: TRBV10-1; D: NA; size: NA; J: TRBJ1-4
DNA: TGTGCCAGCACCCGACTAGCGGGGAGAGATACGCAGTATTTT; CDR3: CASTRLAGRDTQYF; V: TRBV27; D: TRBD2; size: once; J: TRBJ2-3
DNA: TGTGCTAGTGGTTTGCCTCCCGTGGGCAGCCCTTACAATGAGCAGTTCTTC; CDR3: CASGLPPVGSPYNEQFF; V: TRBV12-5; D: NA; size: NA; J: TRBJ2-1
DNA: TGCGCCAGCAGCTTACAGACAGGGAAGACCACTGAAGCTTTCTTT; CDR3: CASSLQTGKTTEAFF; V: TRBV4-3; D: TRBD1; size: NA; J: TRBJ1-1
DNA: TGTGCCAGCAGTGACTTTCCGGGACAGGGGACTGGCTACACCTTC; CDR3: CASSDFPGQGTGYTF; V: TRBV6-4; D: TRBD1; size: NA; J: TRBJ1-2
DNA: TGCAGCGTTGGGCTAGCCAAAAACATTCAGTACTTC; CDR3: CSVGLAKNIQYF; V: TRBV29-1; D: NA; size: NA; J: TRBJ2-4
DNA: TGCGCCAGCAGCCAGGGGACTAGCCGAAGAAATGAGCAGTTCTTC; CDR3: CASSQGTSRRNEQFF; V: TRBV4-3; D: TRBD2; size: NA; J: TRBJ2-1
DNA: TGCGCCAGCAGCCAGTCGGGCATGGGACTAGCGGGTTACAATGAGCAGTTCTTC; CDR3: CASSQSGMGLAGYNEQFF; V: TRBV4-1; D: TRBD2; size: NA; J: TRBJ2-1
DNA: TGTGCCAGCAGCCAAGCTTCGCAGAGGGCGGAAAAACTGTTTTTT; CDR3: CASSQASQRAEKLFF; V: TRBV4-2; D: NA; size: NA; J: TRBJ1-4
DNA: TGTGCCAGCAGCCAAACGTCCGGGTCTGAAAAACTGTTTTTT; CDR3: CASSQTSGSEKLFF; V: TRBV7-6; D: NA; size: NA; J: TRBJ1-4
DNA: TGTGCCAGCAGGCGGGACAGCTCCACCGGGGAGCTGTTTTTT; CDR3: CASRRDSSTGELFF; V: TRBV6-1; D: NA; size: NA; J: TRBJ2-2
DNA: TGCGCCAGCAGCAGGACGCTCCCGGGACTAACTTACAATGAGCAGTTCTTC; CDR3: CASSRTLPGLTYNEQFF; V: TRBV5-1; D: TRBD2; size: NA; J: TRBJ2-1
DNA: TGTGCCAGCAGCTTAGCGCGGGCGGCAGTAGTTTTCTTT; CDR3: CASSLARAAVVFF; V: TRBV7-2; D: NA; size: NA; J: TRBJ1-1
DNA: TGTGCCAGTAGTACTACCCCGGAGAATCAGCCCCAGCATTTT; CDR3: CASSTTPENQPQHF; V: TRBV19; D: NA; size: once; J: TRBJ1-5
DNA: TGTGCCAGCTCAGAACAGGGCGGCGACTATGGCTACACCTTC; CDR3: CASSEQGGDYGYTF; V: TRBV18; D: NA; size: NA; J: TRBJ1-2
DNA: TGTGCCAGCAGCCCATATACGGGGGCAACTAATGAAAAACTGTTTTTT; CDR3: CASSPYTGATNEKLFF; V: TRBV7-8; D: NA; size: NA; J: TRBJ1-4
DNA: TGTGCCAGCAGCCGGACAGGACGATATGGCTACACCTTC; CDR3: CASSRTGRYGYTF; V: TRBV6-5; D: TRBD1; size: NA; J: TRBJ1-2
DNA: TGTGCCTGGAGTCGGGGGGCAGGGGGCTACACCTTC; CDR3: CAWSRGAGGYTF; V: TRBV30; D: NA; size: NA; J: TRBJ1-2
DNA: TGTGCCAGCAGCTTTAACGGCAGAGGGCCCGGGCAGTACTTC; CDR3: CASSFNGRGPGQYF; V: TRBV7-9; D: NA; size: NA; J: TRBJ2-7
DNA: TGTGCCAGCAGTTCGGGTGGGGCCAACGTCCTGACTTTC; CDR3: CASSSGGANVLTF; V: TRBV28; D: NA; size: NA; J: TRBJ2-6
DNA: TGCGCCAGCAGCCAAGTGGGGCTAGCGGGGATCAATGAGCAGTTCTTC; CDR3: CASSQVGLAGINEQFF; V: TRBV4-1; D: TRBD2; size: NA; J: TRBJ2-1
DNA: TGTGCCATTGGCGAGGCTTTAGGCTATGGCTACACCTTC; CDR3: CAIGEALGYGYTF; V: TRBV10-3; D: NA; size: NA; J: TRBJ1-2
DNA: TGCGCCAGCACCCTGACAGAACAAGCTTTCTTT; CDR3: CASTLTEQAFF; V: TRBV23-1; D: NA; size: NA; J: TRBJ1-1
DNA: TGTGCCAGCAGCATAGGGACAGGGTTTGAAGCTTTCTTT; CDR3: CASSIGTGFEAFF; V: TRBV6-5; D: TRBD1; size: NA; J: TRBJ1-1
DNA: TGTGCCAGCAGCTTAAGCGTAGCGGGCCTTACCTACAATGAGCAGTTCTTC; CDR3: CASSLSVAGLTYNEQFF; V: TRBV13; D: TRBD2; size: NA; J: TRBJ2-1
DNA: TGTGCCAGCTCACCGGTAGGGACAGGGATCTACGAGCAGTACTTC; CDR3: CASSPVGTGIYEQYF; V: TRBV18; D: TRBD1; size: NA; J: TRBJ2-7